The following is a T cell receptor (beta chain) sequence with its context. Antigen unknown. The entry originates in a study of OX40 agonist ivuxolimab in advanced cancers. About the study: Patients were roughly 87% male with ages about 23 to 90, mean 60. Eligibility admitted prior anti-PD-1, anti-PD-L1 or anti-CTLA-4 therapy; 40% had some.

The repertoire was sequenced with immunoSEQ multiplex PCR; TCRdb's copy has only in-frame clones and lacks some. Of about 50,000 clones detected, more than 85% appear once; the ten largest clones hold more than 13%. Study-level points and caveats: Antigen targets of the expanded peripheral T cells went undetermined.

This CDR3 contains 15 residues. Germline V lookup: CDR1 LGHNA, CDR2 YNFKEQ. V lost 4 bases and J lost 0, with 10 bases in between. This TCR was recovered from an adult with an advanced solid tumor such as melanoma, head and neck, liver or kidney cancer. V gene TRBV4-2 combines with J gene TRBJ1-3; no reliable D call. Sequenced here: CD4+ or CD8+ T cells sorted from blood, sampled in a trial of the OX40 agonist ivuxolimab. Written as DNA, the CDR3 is TGTGCCAGCAGCCCCGGGCGTAGCTCTGGAAACACCATATATTTT. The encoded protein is CASSPGRSSGNTIYF.